Presented here are 28 T cell receptor beta chains from one specimen sequenced in a study of blood T cells in healthy people across ages. The use of a sample-barcoded 5' primer and a J-beta primer mix characterized a second PCR of about 7 to 12 cycles. TCRdb independently ran MiXCR on the 5' RACE reads; one entry per CDR3 protein. The sample lists 1.5 million to 1.9 million distinct CDR3 sequences, 42% occurring once. Sequences were obtained from blood. All receptors come from a young woman in good health.

This clonotype was counted between two and nine times. The V gene is TRBV29-1, the J gene TRBJ1-1, with D unclear. Trimming pared 5 bases from V and 11 bases from J, leaving 12 bases between. The CDR3 extends over 10 amino acids. Looked up from germline, CDR1 is SQVTM and CDR2 is ANQGSEA. CDR3 in DNA: TGCAGCGTTCAGGAGAGAGGGGCTTTCTTT. Its protein product is CSVQERGAFF.

This clonotype appeared a few times. The V call is TRBV2, the J call TRBJ1-4, with unresolved D. Between the trimmed V and J ends, which lost 6 bases and 0 bases, there was a span of 8 bases. The V gene's germline CDR1 is SNHLY and CDR2 FYNNEI. The CDR3 has 14 amino acids. CDR3: CASRLGTTNEKLFF. The CDR3 DNA reads as TGTGCCAGCAGGTTGGGTACAACTAATGAAAAACTGTTTTTT.

This clonotype occurred a few times. The CDR3: CSARRLAELYEQYF. For the CDR3, the DNA is TGCAGTGCTAGAAGACTAGCGGAACTCTACGAGCAGTACTTC. V is TRBV20-1 and J is TRBJ2-7; 9 nucleotides match TRBD2. From germline, CDR1 is DFQATT and CDR2 SNEGSKA (reference sequence). The CDR3 has 14 amino acids. V lost 2 bases and J lost 3; bases outside the gene matches: 5.

This clonotype occurred a few times. This rearrangement joins TRBV29-1 to TRBJ1-2, with D hard to call. Trimming left V 0 bases short and J 5 bases short, with 7 bases between. The CDR3 loop spans 12 amino acids. Per the germline V gene, CDR1 is SQVTM and CDR2 is ANQGSEA. The CDR3 sequence: CSVEEADYGYTF. The CDR3 coding sequence is TGCAGCGTTGAAGAGGCGGATTATGGCTACACCTTC.

This CDR3 reads CASSGFATGELFF. In DNA form, the CDR3 reads TGTGCCAGCAGTGGGTTCGCCACCGGGGAGCTGTTTTTT. The chain uses TRBV6-2 or TRBV6-3 and TRBJ2-2; no definite D call. Trimming left V 5 bases short and J 4 bases short, with 8 bases between. There are 13 residues in the CDR3. Germline V lookup: CDR1 MNHEY, CDR2 SVGEGT.

This clonotype was seen more than once but under ten times. The chain links TRBV12-3 or TRBV12-4 to TRBJ1-1; no reliable D call. V was shortened by 5 bases and J by 4 bases, with 17 bases between the two germline ends. The CDR3 totals 15 residues. The CDR3 loop is CASSPPFRDRTEAFF. The CDR3 DNA follows: TGTGCCAGCAGTCCCCCCTTTAGGGATCGCACTGAAGCTTTCTTT.

This rearrangement joins TRBV4-1 to TRBJ1-2; D unresolved. V shed 2 bases and J shed 4 bases, with 14 bases lying between them. CDR1 MGHRA and CDR2 YSYEKL come from the germline V gene. The CDR3 loop spans 15 amino acids. The CDR3 bases are TGCGCCAGCAGCCAAACCCTGGAAGAGGTCTATGGCTACACCTTC. It specifies CASSQTLEEVYGYTF.

Here the CDR3 reads CASSALGTGKTDTQYF. In nucleotides, the CDR3 is TGTGCCAGCAGTGCCCTGGGGACAGGGAAGACAGATACGCAGTATTTT. The chain has TRBV6-1 and TRBJ2-3, with TRBD1 matching over 9 bases. Unmatched junction bases numbered 8, after V lost 4 bases and J lost 3 bases. The CDR3 runs 16 residues. In germline, CDR1 is MNHNS, CDR2 SASEGT.

CDR3 protein: CSARFDGQGFGEQYF. The CDR3 DNA follows: TGCAGTGCTAGATTCGATGGGCAGGGGTTCGGCGAGCAGTACTTC. The chain couples TRBV20-1 to TRBJ2-7; perhaps TRBD1 as D (6 bases). Germline CDR1 reads DFQATT; CDR2 reads SNEGSKA (reference sequence). Between the trimmed V and J ends, which lost 2 bases and 6 bases, there was a span of 20 bases. This CDR3 is 15 amino acids long.

As concerns this clonotype: At one end, the junction sequence differs from germline, possibly due to a read error. The CDR3, as DNA: TGCGCCAGCAGCCAAGGGGGGAAGACAGGGAACACTGGAGCTTTCTTT. This translates into CASSQGGKTGNTGAFF. The chain couples TRBV4-3 to TRBJ1-1; the match to TRBD1 covers 7 bases. Germline CDR1 LGHNA, CDR2 YSLEER. CDR3 length: 16 amino acids.

This chain connects TRBV7-2 to TRBJ2-5, with 14 nucleotides matching TRBD2. CDR1 and CDR2 (germline): SGHTA, FQGNSA. The V gene end was trimmed by 7 bases and the J gene end by 11 bases; junction bases not matched to a gene: 12. There are 15 residues in the CDR3. This CDR3 is CASTPGTSGGNEQYF. The CDR3 nucleotides are TGTGCCAGCACCCCCGGGACTAGCGGGGGTAATGAGCAGTACTTC. Together with reference TRBV7-2 and TRBJ2-5, the CDR3 gives the full variable domain: GAGVSQSPSNKVTEKGKDVELRCDPISGHTALYWYRQSLGQGLEFLIYFQGNSAPDKSGLPSDRFSAERTGGSVSTLTIQRTQQEDSAVYLCASTPGTSGGNEQYFGPGTRLLVL.

This chain joins TRBV2 and TRBJ2-5; 8 positions agree with TRBD2. Trimming took 10 bases from V and 5 from J; bases not matched to a gene: 9. The germline CDR1 and CDR2 sequences are SNHLY and FYNNEI. This CDR3 region has 13 residues. Written as DNA, the CDR3 is TGTGCCACCTGGACTAGCTCTGGGGAGACCCAGTACTTC. Its translation: CATWTSSGETQYF.

The chain recombines TRBV6-1 with TRBJ2-3; 11 bases match TRBD2. The CDR3 sequence is 18 residues long. Germline V gives CDR1 MNHNS, CDR2 SASEGT. The J segment lost 3 bases and the V segment lost 2 bases, leaving 10 bases of the junction unmatched. In DNA form, the CDR3 reads TGTGCCAGCAGTGAATCAAGAGTAGCGGGAGGGCCGACAGATACGCAGTATTTT. It codes for CASSESRVAGGPTDTQYF.

The chain is built from TRBV5-1 and TRBJ2-7; 8 bases align to TRBD2. J lost 2 bases, V lost 0 bases, and 4 bases had no gene match. Germline V gene data show CDR1 as SGHRS and CDR2 as YFSETQ. The CDR3 runs to 15 residues. The CDR3: CASSLGTSPTYEQYF. The DNA for the CDR3 is TGCGCCAGCAGCTTGGGGACTAGCCCGACCTACGAGCAGTACTTC.

This chain joins TRBV7-9 and TRBJ2-1; 7 nucleotides align to TRBD2. The CDR3 has 15 residues. CDR1 and CDR2 from the germline V gene are SEHNR and FQNEAQ (reference sequence). Trimming at V came to 4 bases and at J to 1 base, leaving 4 bases not matched to a gene. This CDR3 is CASSSLAASYNEQFF. CDR3 DNA sequence: TGTGCCAGCAGCTCGCTAGCGGCGTCCTACAATGAGCAGTTCTTC.

V is TRBV2 and J is TRBJ2-3; 8 bases line up with TRBD1. Trimming cost V 8 bases and J 4 bases; bases outside gene matches: 11. The CDR3 consists of 15 residues. The V gene's germline CDR1 is SNHLY and CDR2 FYNNEI. In DNA form, the CDR3 reads TGTGCCAGCCCTTCCGACAGGGGTTTGGCAGATACGCAGTATTTT. This gives the protein CASPSDRGLADTQYF.

This clonotype was counted between two and nine times. The V and J genes are TRBV27 and TRBJ2-7; D gene unclear. The CDR3 runs 14 residues. V shed 3 bases and J shed 2 bases, with 11 bases lying between them. Germline V lookup: CDR1 MNHEY, CDR2 SMNVEV (reference sequence). The CDR3 nucleotides read TGTGCCAGCAGTTTTGGACGTGAGACCTACGAGCAGTACTTC. Encoded protein: CASSFGRETYEQYF.

This clonotype was detected only a few times. The V gene is TRBV29-1, the J gene TRBJ2-7, with 13 bases fitting TRBD2. Germline CDR1 is SQVTM and CDR2 is ANQGSEA. V shed 7 bases, J shed 2 bases, and the junction held 5 bases outside the gene matches. The CDR3 runs 14 residues. CDR3 sequence reads: CSAQGLAGAYEQYF. DNA for the CDR3: TGCAGCGCCCAAGGACTAGCGGGAGCCTACGAGCAGTACTTC.

The sample holds a few counts of this clonotype. V usage is TRBV6-6 and J usage is TRBJ2-7; perhaps D is TRBD1 or TRBD2 (5 bases each). V was trimmed by 0 bases and J by 3 bases, leaving 9 bases between them. Germline loops: CDR1 MNHNY, CDR2 SVGAGI (reference sequence). The CDR3 has 14 amino acids. The CDR3 reads CASSYSRDGYEQYF. The DNA of the CDR3 is TGTGCCAGCAGTTACTCGAGGGACGGCTACGAGCAGTACTTC.

CDR3 amino acids: CSANRGLAASYNEQYF. In DNA, the CDR3 is TGCAGTGCAAATCGGGGACTAGCGGCCTCCTACAATGAGCAGTACTTC. The chain has TRBV20-1 and TRBJ2-7; 11 bases agree with TRBD2. Germline CDR1 and CDR2: DFQATT and SNEGSKA (reference sequence). The J segment lost 7 bases and the V segment lost 6 bases, leaving 17 bases of the junction unmatched. This CDR3 has 16 amino acids.

The chain uses TRBV7-9 and TRBJ1-1, with a possible D match to TRBD1 (6 bases). The CDR3 consists of 15 residues. The ends were cut back, 7 bases at V and 6 bases at J, with 21 bases in the middle. Germline loops: CDR1 SEHNR, CDR2 FQNEAQ (reference sequence). CDR3 region: CASTLRGVEGAEAFF. CDR3 coding DNA: TGTGCCAGCACCTTGAGGGGGGTAGAGGGGGCTGAAGCTTTCTTT.

V is TRBV7-9 and J is TRBJ1-4, with TRBD1 matching 7 bases. This CDR3 has 15 amino acids. Germline V gene lookup returns CDR1 SEHNR and CDR2 FQNEAQ (reference sequence). J lost 8 bases, V lost 2 bases, and 8 bases had no gene match. The DNA for the CDR3 is TGTGCCAGCAGCTTAAAATCAGGGGGTTCGGAAAAACTGTTTTTT. Encoded protein: CASSLKSGGSEKLFF. The full variable domain, in which reference TRBV7-9 and TRBJ1-4 provide the parts outside the CDR3, is DTGVSQNPRHKITKRGQNVTFRCDPISEHNRLYWYRQTLGQGPEFLTYFQNEAQLEKSRLLSDRFSAERPKGSFSTLEIQRTEQGDSAMYLCASSLKSGGSEKLFFGSGTQLSVL.

In the case of this clonotype: This sequence may be a read error, since a much larger clone differs from it by one base. The chain couples TRBV7-2 to TRBJ2-3; D not resolved. Germline CDR1 and CDR2: SGHTA and FQGNSA. The CDR3 is 14 residues long. The CDR3 here is CASILQSRTDTQYF. Here the CDR3 DNA reads TGTGCCAGCATCTTACAGTCCCGGACAGATACGCAGTATTTT.

This clonotype was seen a few times. The rearrangement joins TRBV5-1 to TRBJ2-1; unclear D gene. This CDR3 spans 18 amino acids. Looked up from germline, CDR1 is SGHRS and CDR2 is YFSETQ. The V and J ends lost 3 bases and 3 bases respectively, with 22 bases between them. The CDR3 spells CASSWTPKQVVNYNEQFF. The CDR3 DNA follows: TGCGCCAGCAGCTGGACGCCAAAGCAGGTCGTAAACTACAATGAGCAGTTCTTC. The full variable domain, completed using reference TRBV5-1 and TRBJ2-1, is KAGVTQTPRYLIKTRGQQVTLSCSPISGHRSVSWYQQTPGQGLQFLFEYFSETQRNKGNFPGRFSGRQFSNSRSEMNVSTLELGDSALYLCASSWTPKQVVNYNEQFFGPGTRLTVL.

This clonotype occurred a few times. The chain employs TRBV5-1 and TRBJ1-1; 7 bases agree with TRBD1. In germline, CDR1 is SGHRS, CDR2 YFSETQ. The CDR3 has 14 amino acids. Unmatched junction bases numbered 10, after V lost 3 bases and J lost 8 bases. The CDR3 sequence: CASSSRWDSNEAFF. The DNA for the CDR3 is TGCGCCAGCAGCTCTCGTTGGGACAGCAACGAAGCTTTCTTT.

This clonotype was observed a handful of times. The V call is TRBV7-2, the J call TRBJ2-1; D is unclear. Germline-derived CDR1 and CDR2 are SGHTA and FQGNSA. V shed 5 bases and J shed 6 bases, with 8 bases lying between them. The CDR3 is made up of 12 amino acids. CDR3 in amino acids: CASSPDTNEQFF. The CDR3 nucleotides are TGTGCCAGCAGCCCAGATACCAATGAGCAGTTCTTC. Variable domain in full (rest from reference TRBV7-2 and TRBJ2-1): GAGVSQSPSNKVTEKGKDVELRCDPISGHTALYWYRQSLGQGLEFLIYFQGNSAPDKSGLPSDRFSAERTGGSVSTLTIQRTQQEDSAVYLCASSPDTNEQFFGPGTRLTVL.

This chain uses TRBV7-9 with TRBJ2-1, with D possibly being TRBD2 (5 bases). This CDR3 comprises 13 residues. CDR1 and CDR2 (germline): SEHNR, FQNEAQ (reference sequence). V lost 5 bases and J lost 7, with 12 bases in between. The CDR3 spells CASSGPTGNEQFF. CDR3 in DNA: TGTGCCAGCAGCGGGCCGACGGGGAATGAGCAGTTCTTC. The whole variable domain, filled in from reference TRBV7-9 and TRBJ2-1, reads DTGVSQNPRHKITKRGQNVTFRCDPISEHNRLYWYRQTLGQGPEFLTYFQNEAQLEKSRLLSDRFSAERPKGSFSTLEIQRTEQGDSAMYLCASSGPTGNEQFFGPGTRLTVL.

The rearrangement links TRBV5-1 to TRBJ2-1; possibly TRBD1 for D (6 bases). CDR1 is SGHRS and CDR2 is YFSETQ in the germline V gene. V lost 4 bases and J 10 bases, leaving 18 bases between the germline ends. The CDR3 consists of 14 residues. CDR3 sequence (DNA): TGCGCCAGCAGCCCCCGGGACACCGTTGGGGAGCAGTTCTTC. This encodes CASSPRDTVGEQFF.